Sequencing of this T cell receptor (beta chain) was carried out in a study of OX40 agonist ivuxolimab in advanced cancers. In the study overall: Ivuxolimab was a fully human IgG2 agonistic monoclonal antibody targeting the costimulatory receptor OX40 (CD134). Intravenous ivuxolimab was administered to patients every 2 weeks at six dose levels: 0.01, 0.1, 0.3, 1.5, 3 and 10 mg/kg. Of the 50 to 55 dose-escalation patients, hepatocellular carcinoma was present in 19, melanoma in approximately 15, renal cell carcinoma in 9 and head and neck cancer in 9. In the dose-escalation cohort, roughly 80% of patients were male, and the mean age was roughly 60 years, with a range of about 23 to 85. Patients were allowed to have had prior anti-PD-1, anti-PD-L1 or anti-CTLA-4 therapy, and approximately 39% of the dose-escalation patients had been treated with checkpoint inhibitors. Three dose-escalation patients achieved partial responses, one with hepatocellular carcinoma and two with cutaneous melanoma. Peripheral TCRbeta sequencing aimed to test whether ivuxolimab altered TCR sequence diversity and caused clonal T-cell expansion. The monotherapy dose-escalation portion (N of about 50 patients) of the phase I ivuxolimab trial is reported in the paper.

Remarks on this clone: Which antigen it targets is not known. No base qualities exist here, and no much larger clone lies one base off it.

For sequencing of the TCRbeta CDR3 region, genomic DNA was extracted from the sorted cells. The immunoSEQ Assay was used for sequencing of TCRbeta CDR3 regions. The table was pulled from immuneACCESS by TCRdb, which kept in-frame rearrangements only. Such tables lose some clones; where checked, under half of the loss comes from unresolved V genes, and the rest has no known cause. Within this sample are tens of thousands of clones, with approximately 86% of them counted one time only. The top ten constitute 0.85% to 0.95% of the sample. The V end gives up 1 base and the J end 5 bases, leaving 7 bases in the junction not matched to a gene. Measured from the cysteine to the phenylalanine, the CDR3 is 16 residues long. Left in the record is the CDR3 DNA by itself, 48 bases read in frame from the first base. The germline V gene sets CDR1 to SGHVS and CDR2 to FQNEAQ. Patients with autoimmune disease history or receiving systemic immunosuppression were excluded from the trial. Peripheral blood for TCR sequencing was drawn from every dose cohort at baseline, at cycle 4 day 1 and at cycle 7 day 1. Samples were obtained from an open-label, multicenter, first-in-human phase I dose-escalation trial of ivuxolimab. The trial enrolled adults with locally advanced or metastatic head and neck squamous cell, hepatocellular, melanoma or renal cell carcinoma. Before TCR sequencing, CD4+ T cells and CD8+ T cells were sorted from peripheral blood as separate populations.

Broader findings and caveats from the paper: At doses of 0.1 to 3.0 mg/kg, clonal expansion of both CD4+ and CD8+ T cells in blood was seen between baseline and week 6. Low levels of normalized T-cell clonal expansion were also shown by some nonresponding patients. In partial responders in the 0.1-3.0 mg/kg groups, normalized peripheral clonal expansion was found to be among the lowest, especially among CD8+ T cells. After ivuxolimab, CD8+ T cells had more expanded clones than CD4+ T cells on average. The antigen specificity of the peripheral T cells that underwent clonal expansion was not determined.

This TCR came from an adult with an advanced solid tumor such as melanoma, head and neck, liver or kidney cancer. The sample here was CD4+ or CD8+ T cells sorted from blood, taken in a trial of the OX40 agonist ivuxolimab. Here the chain combines TRBV7-8 and TRBJ2-5, with TRBD2 identical over 10 junction bases. The CDR3 protein is CASSLGPSGGWETQYF. In nucleotides, the sequence is TGTGCCAGCAGCTTAGGGCCTAGCGGGGGATGGGAGACCCAGTACTTC.